These 21 T cell receptor beta chains share one sample of origin, sequenced in a study of cytomegalovirus exposure and HLA in healthy donors. PCR amplification relied on 60 Vbeta primers (plus 13 Jbeta primers). The data were produced by immunoSEQ multiplex PCR, yet TCRdb's version contains in-frame clones alone and is incomplete. The table lists 100,000 or so clones, around 60% of them singletons. Sequencing input: PBMCs. Receptors originate from a human donor in good health.

The chain has TRBV7-6 and TRBJ2-5; TRBD1 matches 9 bases. The V gene end was trimmed by 5 bases and the J gene end by 5 bases; junction bases not matched to a gene: 6. The length of the CDR3 is 14 residues. The germline gives CDR1 SGHVS, CDR2 FNYEAQ. CDR3 protein: CASSRTGVVETQYF. For the CDR3, the DNA is TGTGCCAGCAGCCGGACAGGGGTTGTGGAGACCCAGTACTTC.

The rearrangement links TRBV11-2 to TRBJ2-3; D is undetermined. V was shortened by 4 bases and J by 4 bases, with 9 bases between the two germline ends. Germline assignment: CDR1 SGHAT and CDR2 FQNNGV. This CDR3 is 13 amino acids long. The CDR3 DNA follows: TGTGCCAGCAGCTACACAGTTTCAGATACGCAGTATTTT. Amino acids: CASSYTVSDTQYF.

This sequence joins TRBV7-9 and TRBJ2-5, with 13 nucleotides matching TRBD2. Germline values: CDR1 SEHNR, CDR2 FQNEAQ (reference sequence). This CDR3 is 17 amino acids long. Trimming took 6 bases from V and 4 from J; bases not matched to a gene: 11. CDR3 sequence reads: CASSTWTSGRSGETQYF. CDR3 DNA sequence: TGTGCCAGCAGTACCTGGACTAGCGGGAGATCTGGAGAGACCCAGTACTTC. The full variable domain, with the rest looked up from reference TRBV7-9 and TRBJ2-5, is DTGVSQNPRHKITKRGQNVTFRCDPISEHNRLYWYRQTLGQGPEFLTYFQNEAQLEKSRLLSDRFSAERPKGSFSTLEIQRTEQGDSAMYLCASSTWTSGRSGETQYFGPGTRLLVL.

This clone was seen a handful of times. The gene calls are TRBV14 and TRBJ2-7; TRBD1 agrees at 10 bases. Per germline, CDR1 SGHDN and CDR2 FVKESK. The CDR3 runs to 17 residues. Trimming removed 1 base from V and 0 bases from J; junction bases left unmatched: 6. The CDR3 loop reads CASSQVTGQGFSYEQYF. CDR3 nucleotide sequence: TGTGCCAGCAGCCAAGTAACGGGACAGGGGTTCTCCTACGAGCAGTACTTC.

The V call is TRBV28, the J call TRBJ1-5, with 8 bases matching TRBD1. The CDR3 is 19 residues long. Germline loops: CDR1 MDHEN, CDR2 SYDVKM. J gave up 0 bases and V 1 base, and 11 bases lay outside the gene matches. CDR3 region: CASSLSSGTGSISNQPQHF. CDR3 nucleotide sequence: TGTGCCAGCAGTTTATCGTCCGGGACAGGATCGATTAGCAATCAGCCCCAGCATTTT.

This rearrangement joins TRBV6-1 to TRBJ1-2; 10 bases are a match to TRBD1. Germline V lookup: CDR1 MNHNS, CDR2 SASEGT. V dropped 3 bases and J dropped 4; count of bases not matched to a gene: 5. This CDR3 is 15 amino acids long. CDR3 amino acids: CASSDPTGGFYGYTF. DNA for the CDR3: TGTGCCAGCAGTGACCCGACAGGGGGCTTCTATGGCTACACCTTC.

This clone was observed a handful of times. The rearrangement uses TRBV6-1 and TRBJ1-2; D unresolved. From germline, CDR1 is MNHNS and CDR2 SASEGT. Trimming removed 1 base from V and 4 bases from J, with 13 bases in between. There are 15 residues in the CDR3. CDR3 amino acids: CASSEGSGSSYGYTF. CDR3 sequence (DNA): TGTGCCAGCAGTGAAGGCTCGGGGAGTAGCTATGGCTACACCTTC.

The V call is TRBV7-2, the J call TRBJ2-3; 9 positions match TRBD2. V lost 4 bases and J lost 5; bases outside the gene matches: 4. The CDR3 is made up of 14 amino acids. CDR1 is SGHTA, CDR2 FQGNSA, per germline. The CDR3 nucleotides read TGTGCCAGCAGCTCGACTAGCGGAAGAGATACGCAGTATTTT. Amino acids: CASSSTSGRDTQYF.

The J gene is TRBJ1-4, the V gene TRBV4-1, with D perhaps matching TRBD1 (6 bases). The V end lost 3 bases, the J end lost 0 bases, and 14 bases lay between the germline ends. The germline V gene has CDR1 MGHRA and CDR2 YSYEKL. The CDR3 sequence is 17 residues long. The CDR3 reads CASSQTRGLATNEKLFF. Here the CDR3 DNA reads TGCGCCAGCAGCCAGACCAGGGGTCTAGCAACTAATGAAAAACTGTTTTTT.

The genes are TRBV6-5 and TRBJ2-4; D might be TRBD2 (5 bases). Germline V gives CDR1 MNHEY, CDR2 SVGAGI. V dropped 2 bases and J dropped 3 bases, with 11 bases sitting between them. This CDR3 is 15 amino acids long. CDR3 residues: CASSYRSAGKNIQYF. The CDR3 nucleotides read TGTGCCAGCAGTTACCGTAGCGCCGGCAAAAACATTCAGTACTTC.

A few counts support this clone. The rearrangement links TRBV5-6 to TRBJ2-1; 9 positions agree with TRBD1. Germline V CDR1 and CDR2: SGHDT, YYEEEE. The V and J ends lost 4 bases and 9 bases, in that order; junction bases with no gene match: 11. CDR3 length: 15 residues. The CDR3 is CASSPPGQGLGEQFF. CDR3 nucleotide sequence: TGTGCCAGCAGCCCCCCGGGACAGGGCCTGGGTGAGCAGTTCTTC.

The chain is built from TRBV7-7 and TRBJ2-3, with 10 bases matching TRBD1. Germline loops: CDR1 SSHAT, CDR2 FNYEAQ (reference sequence). CDR3 length: 19 amino acids. The V and J ends lost 4 bases and 4 bases, in that order; junction bases with no gene match: 17. The CDR3 DNA follows: TGTGCCAGCAGCTCGAAAGACCCTAACCCCGGGACAGGGGCAGATACGCAGTATTTT. Translated: CASSSKDPNPGTGADTQYF. Using reference TRBV7-7 and TRBJ2-3 for the parts outside the CDR3, the full variable domain is GAGVSQSPRYKVTKRGQDVTLRCDPISSHATLYWYQQALGQGPEFLTYFNYEAQPDKSGLPSDRFSAERPEGSISTLTIQRTEQRDSAMYRCASSSKDPNPGTGADTQYFGPGTRLTVL.

The chain combines TRBV4-1 with TRBJ1-3, with D possibly matching TRBD1 (6 bases). Germline CDR1 MGHRA, CDR2 YSYEKL. The CDR3 runs to 17 residues. Trimming removed 3 bases at V and 0 bases at J, with 15 bases between. The DNA of the CDR3 is TGCGCCAGCAGCCACTTGACCGTAGGGGGCTCTGGAAACACCATATATTTT. It specifies CASSHLTVGGSGNTIYF.

This chain's CDR3 is CASSQARLAGGETQYF. The CDR3 nucleotides are TGTGCCAGCAGCCAGGCTCGACTAGCGGGAGGGGAGACCCAGTACTTC. The chain employs TRBV5-4 and TRBJ2-5, with 14 bases lining up with TRBD2. Losses at the gene ends were 4 bases for V and 5 bases for J; bases not matched to a gene: 7. The germline V gene encodes CDR1 SGHNT and CDR2 YYREEE (reference sequence). CDR3 length: 16 residues.

Comment on this clone: This CDR3 is also generated by other DNA sequences in the sample. The chain links TRBV27 to TRBJ2-7; D is possibly TRBD1 (7 bases). V was cut by 0 bases and J by 1 base, with 16 bases left in between. The CDR3 is 17 amino acids. The V gene's germline CDR1 is MNHEY and CDR2 SMNVEV (reference sequence). The CDR3, as DNA: TGTGCCAGCAGTTTATCGATGACAGGGAGCGGGTCCTACGAGCAGTACTTC. Amino acids: CASSLSMTGSGSYEQYF.

The V call is TRBV28, the J call TRBJ1-1; D gene unclear. The CDR3 runs to 15 residues. With 2 bases removed from V and 4 bases from J, the gap between germline ends came to 14 bases. Germline CDR1 is MDHEN and CDR2 is SYDVKM. The CDR3 DNA follows: TGTGCCAGCAGTTTAGCGGGCCCCAAGGGCACTGAAGCTTTCTTT. Encoded protein: CASSLAGPKGTEAFF.

V is TRBV7-9 and J is TRBJ2-5; 12 bases match TRBD1. The V gene end was trimmed by 1 base and the J gene end by 7 bases; junction bases not matched to a gene: 10. CDR3 size: 17 residues. Germline CDR1 SEHNR, CDR2 FQNEAQ (reference sequence). The CDR3 nucleotides read TGTGCCAGCAGCTTAGTAGCCGGGACAGGGGGCGCAGGGACCCAGTACTTC. Protein sequence: CASSLVAGTGGAGTQYF. Together with reference TRBV7-9 and TRBJ2-5, the CDR3 gives the full variable domain: DTGVSQNPRHKITKRGQNVTFRCDPISEHNRLYWYRQTLGQGPEFLTYFQNEAQLEKSRLLSDRFSAERPKGSFSTLEIQRTEQGDSAMYLCASSLVAGTGGAGTQYFGPGTRLLVL.

This clone appeared a few times. The rearrangement uses TRBV23-1 and TRBJ1-1, with 7 positions matching TRBD1. TRBV23-1 is an ORF for which the function is uncertain. With V trimmed by 0 bases and J by 2 bases, 15 bases remained unmatched. CDR3 length equals 19 residues. For the CDR3, the DNA is TGCGCCAGCAGTCAATCGATATTGGGCAGGGGGAGCGTTAACACTGAAGCTTTCTTT. It codes for CASSQSILGRGSVNTEAFF.

The J gene is TRBJ2-7, the V gene TRBV5-1; no clear D. The germline CDR1 and CDR2 sequences are SGHRS and YFSETQ. V shed 1 base and J shed 2 bases, with 13 bases lying between them. CDR3 length equals 15 residues. CDR3 in DNA: TGCGCCAGCAGCTTGAGTCCCACAACCCCCTACGAGCAGTACTTC. This codes for CASSLSPTTPYEQYF.

This clone was seen once. The rearrangement joins TRBV7-2 to TRBJ1-1; possibly TRBD1 for D (5 bases). V was trimmed by 1 base and J by 7 bases, leaving 13 bases between them. CDR3 length: 14 residues. CDR1 is SGHTA, CDR2 FQGNSA, per germline. The CDR3 protein is CASSLGGDANEAFF. The CDR3 DNA follows: TGTGCCAGCAGCTTAGGGGGGGACGCTAATGAAGCTTTCTTT.

The chain uses TRBV27 and TRBJ2-2, with 7 bases identical to TRBD1. V lost 5 bases to trimming and J lost 3 bases; unmatched junction nucleotides: 3. Germline CDR1 and CDR2: MNHEY and SMNVEV (reference sequence). The length of the CDR3 is 14 residues. The CDR3: CASSPGQYTGELFF. In DNA, the CDR3 is TGTGCCAGCAGTCCGGGACAGTACACCGGGGAGCTGTTTTTT.